These 22 T cell receptor beta chains originate from one sample sequenced in a study of Graves' ophthalmopathy and Graves' hyperthyroidism (dated by TCRdb to 2016 to 2018). TCRdb shows the sequencer as Illumina HiSeq 2000. For repertoire sequencing, the TCR beta CDR3 regions were amplified from RNA transcripts. HTBI primers and the Qiagen OneStep RT-PCR kit were used in a first-round RT-PCR, which was followed by a second-round multiplex PCR, size selection and purification. Starting from the raw public reads, TCRdb applied fastp trimming at Q25, assembled clones with MiXCR and retained in-frame beta chains. Each CDR3 protein gets just one entry, which takes the most common genes and DNA from the rows behind it. This sample has 680,000 or so distinct CDR3 sequences in its table, and 22% of those were observed once. The ten largest clones take up approximately 7.7% of the sample. Sequenced sample: peripheral blood. The receptors here all came from a woman younger than 30 with stable Graves' hyperthyroidism. Some clones in this sample may be carry-over from other donors' samples. Donor details come from another sample of the same person, matched by shared clones.

This clonotype came up many times. The chain is built from TRBV19 and TRBJ2-7; D is ambiguous. The CDR3 has 12 amino acids. Between the trimmed V and J ends, which lost 10 bases and 6 bases, there was a span of 16 bases. The V gene's germline CDR1 is LNHDA and CDR2 SQIVND (reference sequence). In DNA, the CDR3 is TGTGCCATCTCGACACGGACCGGCGAGCAGTACTTC. Residues: CAISTRTGEQYF.

This clonotype was recorded at least ten times. This CDR3 is CASSAVMSNQPQHF. The CDR3 DNA is TGTGCCAGCAGTGCCGTTATGTCCAATCAGCCCCAGCATTTT. This chain connects TRBV2 to TRBJ1-5; D unclear. Germline V gene data show CDR1 as SNHLY and CDR2 as FYNNEI. V was shortened by 4 bases and J by 3 bases, with 10 bases between the two germline ends. This CDR3 region has 14 residues.

This clonotype was counted ten times or more. The gene calls are TRBV7-8 and TRBJ2-5, with TRBD1 as a possible D gene (5 bases). Germline-derived CDR1 and CDR2 are SGHVS and FQNEAQ. The CDR3 consists of 15 residues. Trimming pared 1 base from V and 1 base from J, leaving 10 bases between. The CDR3: CASSLGAGPQETQYF. The CDR3 DNA reads TGTGCCAGCAGCTTAGGTGCAGGGCCCCAAGAGACCCAGTACTTC.

This clonotype was detected many times. V and J are TRBV27 and TRBJ1-1; TRBD1 agrees at 7 bases. This CDR3 region has 13 residues. Germline V gene lookup returns CDR1 MNHEY and CDR2 SMNVEV (reference sequence). V was clipped by 6 bases and J by 4 bases; unmatched bases: 5. The CDR3 protein is CASRQGMSTEAFF. The CDR3, as DNA: TGTGCCAGCAGACAGGGGATGAGCACTGAAGCTTTCTTT.

This clonotype was observed many times. The genes are TRBV7-3 and TRBJ1-1; 8 bases are shared with TRBD1. The CDR3 runs to 16 residues. V was clipped by 4 bases and J by 4 bases; unmatched bases: 11. CDR1 is SGHTA and CDR2 is FQGTGA in the germline V gene. The CDR3 nucleotides read TGTGCCAGCAGCTCCCAGGGGGCTTGGGCTACCACTGAAGCTTTCTTT. Its protein is CASSSQGAWATTEAFF. Complete variable domain (other parts from reference TRBV7-3 and TRBJ1-1): GAGVSQTPSNKVTEKGKYVELRCDPISGHTALYWYRQSLGQGPEFLIYFQGTGAADDSGLPNDRFFAVRPEGSVSTLKIQRTERGDSAVYLCASSSQGAWATTEAFFGQGTRLTVV.

This clonotype was seen ten or more times. The CDR3 loop is CASSDEGARAEAFF. The CDR3 DNA reads as TGTGCCAGCAGTGACGAGGGGGCGAGGGCTGAAGCTTTCTTT. The V gene is TRBV6-1, the J gene TRBJ1-1; 7 bases are shared with TRBD1. The J segment lost 6 bases and the V segment lost 3 bases, leaving 7 bases of the junction unmatched. This CDR3 spans 14 amino acids. The germline CDR1 and CDR2 sequences are MNHNS and SASEGT.

This clonotype has ten or more counts. The rearrangement links TRBV19 to TRBJ1-5; 10 nucleotides agree with TRBD1. CDR1 LNHDA and CDR2 SQIVND come from the germline V gene (reference sequence). CDR3 length: 15 amino acids. The trim removed 5 bases at V and 5 bases at J, leaving 6 bases unmatched. The CDR3 spells CASSSGTGAYQPQHF. CDR3 coding DNA: TGTGCCAGTAGTTCGGGGACAGGGGCGTATCAGCCCCAGCATTTT.

This clonotype has only a few counts. V and J are TRBV6-1 and TRBJ2-2, with D perhaps matching TRBD1 (6 bases). Trimming pared 5 bases from V and 0 bases from J, leaving 10 bases between. CDR1 MNHNS and CDR2 SASEGT come from the germline V gene. The CDR3 contains 15 residues. The CDR3 DNA sequence: TGTGCCAGCAGTCGAGGACAGCCGAACACCGGGGAGCTGTTTTTT. Translating it yields CASSRGQPNTGELFF.

The CDR3 sequence: CASRRRESSGNTIYF. In nucleotides, the CDR3 is TGTGCCAGCAGACGACGGGAAAGCTCTGGAAACACCATATATTTT. The chain is built from TRBV12-3 or TRBV12-4 and TRBJ1-3; D remains ambiguous. V lost 6 bases, J lost 0 bases, and 12 bases lay in between. CDR3 length: 15 residues.

The V call is TRBV7-8, the J call TRBJ2-5, with TRBD2 identical over 8 bases. Germline CDR1 is SGHVS and CDR2 is FQNEAQ. This CDR3 region has 17 residues. V dropped 5 bases and J dropped 5; count of bases not matched to a gene: 16. The CDR3 loop is CASSPLFRAGERETQYF. The CDR3 nucleotides read TGTGCCAGCAGCCCCCTATTCCGAGCGGGAGAGAGGGAGACCCAGTACTTC.

The rearrangement uses TRBV20-1 and TRBJ2-5; perhaps TRBD1 as D (5 bases). The germline V gene encodes CDR1 DFQATT and CDR2 SNEGSKA (reference sequence). CDR3 length equals 11 residues. With 3 bases removed from V and 7 bases from J, the gap between germline ends came to 9 bases. The CDR3 protein is CSASPQGTQYF. Written as DNA, the CDR3 is TGCAGTGCTAGTCCCCAGGGGACCCAGTACTTC.

As concerns this clonotype: Germline and junction disagree at one end, which may indicate a read error. J is TRBJ1-1 and V is TRBV12-3 or TRBV12-4, with unresolved D. The CDR3 runs to 13 residues. The CDR3 DNA reads as TGTGCCAGCAGTTTCGTAGACAACACTGAAGCTTGCTTT. It translates to CASSFVDNTEACF.

This clonotype has a count of ten or more. The chain combines TRBV11-2 with TRBJ1-2; 8 nucleotides line up with TRBD1. CDR3 length equals 13 residues. Germline V lookup: CDR1 SGHAT, CDR2 FQNNGV. V was clipped by 0 bases and J by 13 bases; unmatched bases: 7. CDR3 protein: CASSLEPGGGFTF. Written as DNA, the CDR3 is TGTGCCAGCAGCTTAGAGCCAGGGGGCGGGTTCACCTTC. Supplemented by reference TRBV11-2 and TRBJ1-2, the full variable domain reads EAGVAQSPRYKIIEKRQSVAFWCNPISGHATLYWYQQILGQGPKLLIQFQNNGVVDDSQLPKDRFSAERLKGVDSTLKIQPAKLEDSAVYLCASSLEPGGGFTFGSGTRLTVV.

The genes are TRBV28 and TRBJ1-2, with D hard to call. CDR3 size: 12 residues. Germline V gives CDR1 MDHEN, CDR2 SYDVKM. The V end was cut by 4 bases, the J end by 8 bases, with 11 bases between. CDR3 residues: CASSSIADGYTF. CDR3 sequence (DNA): TGTGCCAGCAGTTCGATCGCCGACGGCTACACCTTC.

This clonotype was detected ten times or more. Given a much more abundant clone one base away, this may be a read error. This rearrangement joins TRBV12-3 or TRBV12-4 to TRBJ1-5; 7 bases map to TRBD1. The CDR3 runs 15 residues. After removal of 3 bases from V and 2 bases from J, the junction contained 4 bases not matched to a gene. Written as DNA, the CDR3 is TGTGCCAGCAGTTTCGGGACAGAAGGCAATCAGCCCCAGCATTTT. It codes for CASSFGTEGNQPQHF.

This clonotype was found many times. The V gene is TRBV20-1, the J gene TRBJ1-1; 9 bases match TRBD1. The germline V gene has CDR1 DFQATT and CDR2 SNEGSKA (reference sequence). The ends lost 6 bases at V and 3 bases at J; junction bases unmatched: 5. CDR3 length: 13 residues. The CDR3 DNA reads TGCAGTGCGGGGACAGGGTGGGACACTGAAGCTTTCTTT. Translating gives CSAGTGWDTEAFF.

This clonotype appeared a few times. The rearrangement uses TRBV4-1 and TRBJ1-2; no definite D call. The germline CDR1 and CDR2 sequences are MGHRA and YSYEKL. Trimming left V 0 bases short and J 4 bases short, with 12 bases between. The CDR3 is made up of 15 amino acids. The CDR3 nucleotides read TGCGCCAGCAGCCAAGATTTAAAGTCCCTCTATGGCTACACCTTC. Its translation: CASSQDLKSLYGYTF.

This clonotype came up a few times. The chain joins TRBV18 to TRBJ2-5; D is uncertain. Trimming cost V 3 bases and J 2 bases, with 10 bases left between them. This CDR3 spans 14 amino acids. Germline values: CDR1 KGHSH, CDR2 LQKENI. CDR3 in amino acids: CASSPFLGQETQYF. The CDR3 nucleotides read TGTGCCAGCTCACCGTTTTTAGGGCAAGAGACCCAGTACTTC.

About this clonotype: A much larger clone differs from this one at a single base, so this may be a read error. The rearrangement uses TRBV28 and TRBJ2-7; D unclear. The CDR3 contains 13 residues. Trimming took off 1 base at V and 3 bases at J, with 7 bases between the two ends. Germline values: CDR1 MDHEN, CDR2 SYDVKM. This CDR3 is CASSLSELYEQYF. The CDR3, as DNA: TGTGCCAGCAGTTTATCGGAACTCTACGAGCAGTACTTC.

This clonotype came up many times. J is TRBJ2-5 and V is TRBV12-3 or TRBV12-4, with D unclear. CDR3 length: 13 residues. Trimming left V 4 bases short and J 5 bases short, with 11 bases between. The CDR3 loop reads CASSSYGVETQYF. CDR3 coding DNA: TGTGCCAGCAGTTCATATGGAGTTGAGACCCAGTACTTC.

This clonotype was seen only a few times. This may be a read error: a much more frequent sequence differs by one nucleotide. The chain is built from TRBV7-3 and TRBJ1-1; D remains unclear. Looked up from germline, CDR1 is SGHTA and CDR2 is FQGTGA. The CDR3 is 15 amino acids. CDR3 protein: CASSPNKAMNTEACF. The CDR3 DNA sequence: TGTGCCAGCAGCCCTAATAAGGCTATGAACACTGAAGCTTGCTTT.

This clonotype was detected only once. The V call is TRBV4-3, the J call TRBJ2-7; no definite D call. Germline V gene sequence: CDR1 LGHNA, CDR2 YSLEER. The CDR3 is made up of 14 amino acids. Trimming stripped 0 bases from V and 6 bases from J, with 12 bases between. The CDR3 loop is CASSQEQYRSEQYF. The CDR3 DNA reads TGCGCCAGCAGCCAAGAACAGTACCGTAGCGAGCAGTACTTC.